One and the same sample provided the 25 T cell receptor beta chains below, sequenced in a study of CD8+ T cells in alopecia areata. Reverse transcription of extracted RNA yielded cDNA, which provided the sequencing template. The data were produced by immunoSEQ multiplex PCR, yet TCRdb's version contains in-frame clones alone and is incomplete. This table has hundreds of thousands of clones, around 62% appearing once. This specimen consisted of CD4+ T cells sorted from blood, obtained at week 0. These receptors all stem from a human donor with alopecia areata.

This clone was found a few times. V usage is TRBV27 and J usage is TRBJ1-4, with a possible D match to TRBD1 (5 bases). The germline gives CDR1 MNHEY, CDR2 SMNVEV (reference sequence). The CDR3 is 12 amino acids. The V end lost 8 bases, the J end lost 6 bases, and 10 bases lay between the germline ends. CDR3 coding DNA: TGTGCCAGCCGACGAGGGGATGAAAAACTGTTTTTT. Its translation: CASRRGDEKLFF.

The gene calls are TRBV5-4 and TRBJ1-2; TRBD1 matches at 7 bases. From germline, CDR1 is SGHNT and CDR2 YYREEE (reference sequence). V gave up 5 bases and J gave up 4 bases; unmatched junction bases: 11. The CDR3 length is 15 residues. CDR3 sequence reads: CASRHYTTGAYGYTF. The CDR3 DNA is TGTGCCAGCAGGCATTATACAACAGGGGCCTATGGCTACACCTTC.

CDR3 loop: CAWSVSGAGQAFF. Written as DNA, the CDR3 is TGTGCCTGGAGTGTCTCCGGGGCAGGACAAGCTTTCTTT. This chain joins TRBV30 and TRBJ1-1, with a tentative D call TRBD1 (5 bases). Looked up from germline, CDR1 is GTSNPN and CDR2 is SVGIG (reference sequence). This CDR3 comprises 13 residues. V was trimmed by 0 bases and J by 9 bases, leaving 14 bases between them.

The chain joins TRBV6-5 to TRBJ2-3, with D possibly TRBD2 on 5 matching bases. The germline CDR1 and CDR2 sequences are MNHEY and SVGAGI. Trimming took off 4 bases at V and 6 bases at J, with 20 bases between the two ends. This CDR3 is 16 amino acids long. The CDR3 DNA follows: TGTGCCAGCAGTTCCCGCAGACCCGGCGCGGGCGATACGCAGTATTTT. It codes for CASSSRRPGAGDTQYF.

This clone was detected a few times. The chain is built from TRBV6-6 and TRBJ2-7; the D is unclear. Germline CDR1 is MNHNY and CDR2 is SVGAGI (reference sequence). This CDR3 region has 11 residues. V lost 2 bases and J 4 bases, leaving 3 bases between the germline ends. Here the CDR3 reads CASSYDYEQYF. In nucleotides, the CDR3 is TGTGCCAGCAGTTACGATTACGAGCAGTACTTC.

This chain uses TRBV7-9 with TRBJ1-1; a possible D gene is TRBD1 (5 bases). The CDR3 length is 13 residues. Trimming removed 7 bases from V and 7 bases from J, with 16 bases in between. CDR1 and CDR2 (germline): SEHNR, FQNEAQ (reference sequence). CDR3: CASTHLGGGEAFF. The CDR3 nucleotides read TGTGCCAGCACCCATCTCGGGGGAGGTGAAGCTTTCTTT.

This clone occurred a few times. This chain uses TRBV6-5 with TRBJ2-6; D is possibly TRBD1 (5 bases). Germline CDR1 MNHEY, CDR2 SVGAGI. The V end was cut by 6 bases, the J end by 4 bases, with 10 bases between. CDR3 length: 14 amino acids. The CDR3 spells CASRTRAGANVLTF. CDR3 sequence (DNA): TGTGCCAGCAGGACCAGGGCGGGGGCCAACGTCCTGACTTTC.

The gene calls are TRBV6-6 and TRBJ2-7; 7 bases are a match to TRBD1. Germline trimming cut 8 bases from V and 2 bases from J; bases unmatched to any gene: 6. The germline V gene encodes CDR1 MNHNY and CDR2 SVGAGI (reference sequence). This CDR3 region has 13 residues. CDR3 in DNA: TGTGCCAGCGGAAAAACAGGGGCCTACGAGCAGTACTTC. It specifies CASGKTGAYEQYF.

This chain joins TRBV6-5 and TRBJ1-1; D is unclear. Germline V gene lookup returns CDR1 MNHEY and CDR2 SVGAGI. CDR3 length: 13 residues. Trimming removed 0 bases from V and 0 bases from J, with 2 bases in between. CDR3 in amino acids: CASSYSMNTEAFF. CDR3 DNA: TGTGCCAGCAGTTACTCCATGAACACTGAAGCTTTCTTT.

V usage is TRBV7-9 and J usage is TRBJ1-2, with D possibly TRBD1 on 5 matching bases. Germline V gene sequence: CDR1 SEHNR, CDR2 FQNEAQ (reference sequence). The V and J ends lost 2 bases and 4 bases respectively, with 14 bases between them. The CDR3 has 15 amino acids. The CDR3 DNA sequence: TGTGCCAGCAGCTTAATAGGGGCCAATTTCTATGGCTACACCTTC. Protein sequence: CASSLIGANFYGYTF.

The CDR3 DNA sequence: TGCGCCAGCAGCCAACTCGGACAGACCTATGGCTACACCTTC. As protein: CASSQLGQTYGYTF. The rearrangement joins TRBV4-1 to TRBJ1-2; a possible D gene is TRBD1 (6 bases). V was cut by 2 bases and J by 4 bases, with 11 bases left in between. CDR1 MGHRA and CDR2 YSYEKL come from the germline V gene. The CDR3 extends over 14 amino acids.

This clone was observed a handful of times. The chain combines TRBV10-3 with TRBJ1-5; D not certain. V dropped 0 bases and J dropped 7 bases, with 7 bases sitting between them. Germline loops: CDR1 ENHRY, CDR2 SYGVKD. The CDR3 contains 13 residues. The CDR3 sequence: CAISESGYQPQHF. The DNA for the CDR3 is TGTGCCATCAGTGAGTCGGGATACCAGCCCCAGCATTTT.

The rearrangement joins TRBV29-1 to TRBJ1-1, with a possible D match to TRBD1 (5 bases). V shed 6 bases and J shed 2 bases, with 13 bases lying between them. There are 13 residues in the CDR3. Germline CDR1 and CDR2: SQVTM and ANQGSEA. CDR3 loop: CSVLRQQNTEAFF. CDR3 coding DNA: TGCAGCGTGCTTAGACAGCAAAACACTGAAGCTTTCTTT.

This clone was seen only a few times. The CDR3 nucleotides are TGTGCCAGCAGGGCCCGGCTAGCGGGAGCCCACAATGAGCAGTTCTTC. Amino acids: CASRARLAGAHNEQFF. This sequence joins TRBV2 and TRBJ2-1, with 10 positions matching TRBD2. J gave up 5 bases and V 6 bases, and 10 bases lay outside the gene matches. This CDR3 contains 16 residues. The germline gives CDR1 SNHLY, CDR2 FYNNEI.

V gene TRBV7-9 combines with J gene TRBJ2-1, with a tentative D call TRBD1 (5 bases). Germline V CDR1 and CDR2: SEHNR, FQNEAQ (reference sequence). CDR3 length equals 15 residues. V lost 8 bases, J lost 4 bases, and 18 bases lay in between. The CDR3 bases are TGTGCCAGCGGACGACAGCCGAGCCCTTACAATGAGCAGTTCTTC. Residues: CASGRQPSPYNEQFF.

This clone was found once. Other DNA sequences in this sample translate to the same CDR3. The chain uses TRBV25-1 and TRBJ2-3; D perhaps matches TRBD2 (5 bases). V was trimmed by 0 bases and J by 2 bases, leaving 9 bases between them. The CDR3 runs 15 residues. CDR1 is MGHDK, CDR2 SYGVNS, per germline. The CDR3 is CASSEYGGFTDTQYF. The CDR3 DNA is TGTGCCAGCAGTGAATACGGAGGTTTCACAGATACGCAGTATTTT. Drawing the rest from reference TRBV25-1 and TRBJ2-3, the complete variable domain is EADIYQTPRYLVIGTGKKITLECSQTMGHDKMYWYQQDPGMELHLIHYSYGVNSTEKGDLSSESTVSRIRTEHFPLTLESARPSHTSQYLCASSEYGGFTDTQYFGPGTRLTVL.

Concerning this clone: Other DNA sequences in the sample encode the same CDR3. The CDR3 DNA sequence: TGCAGCGTTGCGGGGAGGGTGGGCACTGAAGCTTTCTTT. Translated, it gives CSVAGRVGTEAFF. V and J are TRBV29-1 and TRBJ1-1; D not certain. This CDR3 contains 13 residues. Per the germline V gene, CDR1 is SQVTM and CDR2 is ANQGSEA. Between the trimmed V and J ends, which lost 4 bases and 4 bases, there was a span of 13 bases. Based on the CDR3 plus reference TRBV29-1 and TRBJ1-1, the full variable domain is SAVISQKPSRDICQRGTSLTIQCQVDSQVTMMFWYRQQPGQSLTLIATANQGSEATYESGFVIDKFPISRPNLTFSTLTVSNMSPEDSSIYLCSVAGRVGTEAFFGQGTRLTVV.

This chain joins TRBV15 and TRBJ2-5; D is unresolved. The V and J ends lost 1 base and 0 bases respectively, with 12 bases between them. CDR3 length: 16 amino acids. Germline V gene data show CDR1 as LNHNV and CDR2 as YYDKDF (reference sequence). The CDR3 loop reads CATSRGVLGYQETQYF. CDR3 DNA: TGTGCCACCAGCAGAGGCGTTCTGGGGTACCAAGAGACCCAGTACTTC.

As regards this clone: Distinct nucleotide sequences in the sample also encode this CDR3. The rearrangement links TRBV30 to TRBJ2-1; D gene unclear. The germline V gene encodes CDR1 GTSNPN and CDR2 SVGIG (reference sequence). Between the trimmed V and J ends, which lost 1 base and 4 bases, there was a span of 2 bases. The CDR3 length is 11 residues. The CDR3 sequence is CAWSEYNEQFF. CDR3 nucleotide sequence: TGTGCCTGGAGTGAATACAATGAGCAGTTCTTC. Full variable domain (missing parts from reference TRBV30 and TRBJ2-1): SQTIHQWPATLVQPVGSPLSLECTVEGTSNPNLYWYRQAAGRGLQLLFYSVGIGQISSEVPQNLSASRPQDRQFILSSKKLLLSDSGFYLCAWSEYNEQFFGPGTRLTVL.

The chain couples TRBV29-1 to TRBJ2-5, with TRBD1 matching 10 bases. With 7 bases clipped from V and 4 bases from J, the junction kept 9 bases outside the gene matches. The CDR3 has 14 amino acids. Germline V gives CDR1 SQVTM, CDR2 ANQGSEA. The CDR3 region is CSGRGGDRGETQYF. The CDR3 DNA sequence: TGCAGCGGCCGTGGGGGGGACAGGGGAGAGACCCAGTACTTC.

The CDR3 here is CASSFGPEGYIQYF. The CDR3 nucleotides read TGTGCCAGCAGCTTCGGGCCGGAGGGGTACATTCAGTACTTC. The rearrangement links TRBV5-6 to TRBJ2-4; TRBD2 is a possible D gene (6 bases). The CDR3 runs 14 residues. Looked up from germline, CDR1 is SGHDT and CDR2 is YYEEEE. V lost 2 bases to trimming and J lost 8 bases, with 14 bases between them.

This chain links TRBV7-2 with TRBJ2-7, with TRBD1 matching 10 bases. CDR3 size: 14 residues. Germline trimming cut 5 bases from V and 3 bases from J; bases unmatched to any gene: 4. Germline V gives CDR1 SGHTA, CDR2 FQGNSA. The CDR3 region has the DNA TGTGCCAGCAGCAGGGGACAGGGGCTCTACGAGCAGTACTTC. As protein: CASSRGQGLYEQYF.

Concerning this clone: One junction end does not reproduce the germline sequence, and a read error may be involved. The same CDR3 also results from other DNA sequences found in this sample. The CDR3, as DNA: TGTGCCAGCAGCCTAGAAGGGGCGCGGGGCTACACCTTC. Amino acid sequence: CASSLEGARGYTF. The chain links TRBV11-2 to TRBJ1-2; possibly TRBD1 for D (5 bases). This CDR3 has 13 residues. CDR1 is SGHAT, CDR2 FQNNGV, per germline.

The V call is TRBV6-5, the J call TRBJ1-2, with D hard to call. V was trimmed by 6 bases and J by 2 bases, leaving 7 bases between them. The CDR3 covers 12 residues. The V gene's germline CDR1 is MNHEY and CDR2 SVGAGI. The DNA for the CDR3 is TGTGCCAGCAGCCAACCCAACTATGGCTACACCTTC. Translation gives CASSQPNYGYTF.

Sample share makes this clone medium-sized. The rearrangement uses TRBV4-1 and TRBJ2-7, with D possibly matching TRBD2 (6 bases). The CDR3 covers 13 residues. The germline V and J ends were trimmed by 4 bases and 3 bases, with 10 bases remaining between them. Germline V gene lookup returns CDR1 MGHRA and CDR2 YSYEKL. Here the CDR3 reads CASSRGGIYEQYF. The CDR3 coding sequence is TGCGCCAGCAGCCGAGGCGGGATCTACGAGCAGTACTTC.